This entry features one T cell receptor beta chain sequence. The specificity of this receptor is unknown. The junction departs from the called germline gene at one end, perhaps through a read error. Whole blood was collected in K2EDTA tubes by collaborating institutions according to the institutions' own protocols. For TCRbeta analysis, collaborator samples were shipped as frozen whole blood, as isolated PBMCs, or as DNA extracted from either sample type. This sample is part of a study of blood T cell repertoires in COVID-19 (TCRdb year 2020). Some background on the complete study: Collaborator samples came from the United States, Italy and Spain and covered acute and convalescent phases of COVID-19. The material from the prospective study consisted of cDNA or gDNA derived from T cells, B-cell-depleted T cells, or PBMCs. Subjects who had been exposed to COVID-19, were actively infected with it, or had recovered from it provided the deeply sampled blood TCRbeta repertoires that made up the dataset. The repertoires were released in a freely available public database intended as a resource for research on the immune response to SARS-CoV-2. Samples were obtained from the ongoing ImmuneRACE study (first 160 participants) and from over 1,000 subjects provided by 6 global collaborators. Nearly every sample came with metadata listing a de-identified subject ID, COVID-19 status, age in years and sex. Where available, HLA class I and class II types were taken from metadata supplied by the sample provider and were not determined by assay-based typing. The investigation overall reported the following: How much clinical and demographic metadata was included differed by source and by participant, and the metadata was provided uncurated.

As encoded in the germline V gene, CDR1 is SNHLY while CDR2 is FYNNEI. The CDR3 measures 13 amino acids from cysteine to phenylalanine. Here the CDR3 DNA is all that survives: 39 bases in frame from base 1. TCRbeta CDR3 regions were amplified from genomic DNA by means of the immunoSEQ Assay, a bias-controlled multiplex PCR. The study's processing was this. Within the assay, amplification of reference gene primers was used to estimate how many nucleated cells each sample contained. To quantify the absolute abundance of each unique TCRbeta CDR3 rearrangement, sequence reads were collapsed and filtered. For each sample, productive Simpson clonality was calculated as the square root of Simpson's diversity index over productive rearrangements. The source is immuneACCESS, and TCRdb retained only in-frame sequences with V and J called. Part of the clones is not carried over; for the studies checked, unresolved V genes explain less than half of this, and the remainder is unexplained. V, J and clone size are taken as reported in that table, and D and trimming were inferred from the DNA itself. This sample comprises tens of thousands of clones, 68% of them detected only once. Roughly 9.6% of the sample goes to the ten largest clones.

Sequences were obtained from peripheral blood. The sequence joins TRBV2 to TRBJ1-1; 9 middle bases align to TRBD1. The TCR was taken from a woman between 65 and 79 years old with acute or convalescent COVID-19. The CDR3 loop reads CASTGTGNAEAFF. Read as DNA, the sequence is TGTGCCAGCACTGGGACAGGGAACGCTGAAGCTTTCTTT.